What follows are 9 T cell receptor beta chains derived from one specimen sequenced in a study of cytomegalovirus exposure and HLA in healthy donors. PCR was performed using 60 Vbeta and 13 Jbeta primers. Libraries were prepared by immunoSEQ multiplex PCR; TCRdb keeps only in-frame clonotypes and omits some of them. Listed are roughly 51,000 clones; approximately 11% falls within the top ten. The sequenced material came from PBMCs. These receptors originate from a woman between 45 and 65 years old in good health and CMV-seropositive.

The rearrangement joins TRBV11-2 to TRBJ1-6; 9 bases fit TRBD1. The germline V gene encodes CDR1 SGHAT and CDR2 FQNNGV. With 4 bases clipped from V and 0 bases from J, the junction kept 7 bases outside the gene matches. The CDR3 is 18 amino acids. This CDR3 reads CASSSDRGFSSYNSPLHF. The CDR3 nucleotides read TGTGCCAGCAGCTCCGACAGGGGGTTTAGCTCCTATAATTCACCCCTCCACTTT.

The V call is TRBV5-1, the J call TRBJ1-6; D might be TRBD1 (5 bases). This CDR3 has 13 residues. CDR1 and CDR2 (germline): SGHRS, YFSETQ. Between the trimmed V and J ends, which lost 4 bases and 5 bases, there was a span of 7 bases. The CDR3 coding sequence is TGCGCCAGCAGCAGGGGCGATAATTCACCCCTCCACTTT. Its translation: CASSRGDNSPLHF. Based on the CDR3 plus reference TRBV5-1 and TRBJ1-6, the full variable domain is KAGVTQTPRYLIKTRGQQVTLSCSPISGHRSVSWYQQTPGQGLQFLFEYFSETQRNKGNFPGRFSGRQFSNSRSEMNVSTLELGDSALYLCASSRGDNSPLHFGNGTRLTVT.

This chain uses TRBV5-1 with TRBJ2-1, with D maybe TRBD2 (6 bases). Per germline, CDR1 SGHRS and CDR2 YFSETQ. The CDR3 has 16 residues. Trimming pared 3 bases from V and 5 bases from J, leaving 18 bases between. The CDR3 DNA follows: TGCGCCAGCAGCTGGCGGGCAGCGGGTCTCAACAATGAGCAGTTCTTC. It specifies CASSWRAAGLNNEQFF. The full variable domain, in which reference TRBV5-1 and TRBJ2-1 provide the parts outside the CDR3, is KAGVTQTPRYLIKTRGQQVTLSCSPISGHRSVSWYQQTPGQGLQFLFEYFSETQRNKGNFPGRFSGRQFSNSRSEMNVSTLELGDSALYLCASSWRAAGLNNEQFFGPGTRLTVL.

This chain connects TRBV7-2 to TRBJ2-2; 7 bases map to TRBD2. Germline-derived CDR1 and CDR2 are SGHTA and FQGNSA. The CDR3 spans 15 residues. J gave up 1 base and V 3 bases, and 2 bases lay outside the gene matches. For the CDR3, the DNA is TGTGCCAGCAGCTTCTGGGGGGGGAACACCGGGGAGCTGTTTTTT. This translates into CASSFWGGNTGELFF.

The J gene is TRBJ2-1, the V gene TRBV19; D is perhaps TRBD1 (6 bases). The CDR3 has 15 amino acids. Trimming cost V 6 bases and J 6 bases, with 18 bases left between them. Germline V gene sequence: CDR1 LNHDA, CDR2 SQIVND (reference sequence). CDR3 nucleotide sequence: TGTGCCAGTAGCAGTGACAGGTTCTCGTCCAATGAGCAGTTCTTC. Its translation is CASSSDRFSSNEQFF. The whole variable domain, remainder taken from reference TRBV19 and TRBJ2-1, is DGGITQSPKYLFRKEGQNVTLSCEQNLNHDAMYWYRQDPGQGLRLIYYSQIVNDFQKGDIAEGYSVSREKKESFPLTVTSAQKNPTAFYLCASSSDRFSSNEQFFGPGTRLTVL.

The chain employs TRBV6-5 and TRBJ1-2, with D unresolved. Germline CDR1 MNHEY, CDR2 SVGAGI. The CDR3 contains 13 residues. As DNA, the CDR3 is TGTGCTAGTGGGCAGACCCCTAACTATGGCTACACCTTC. Translation gives CASGQTPNYGYTF.

V and J are TRBV4-3 and TRBJ2-1; 9 bases map to TRBD2. Trimming removed 0 bases from V and 1 base from J; junction bases left unmatched: 10. Germline CDR1 reads LGHNA; CDR2 reads YSLEER. The CDR3 length is 19 residues. The CDR3 sequence: CASSQELAGGERSYNEQFF. In DNA, the CDR3 is TGCGCCAGCAGCCAAGAACTGGCGGGGGGGGAACGGTCCTACAATGAGCAGTTCTTC.

This chain joins TRBV6-5 and TRBJ2-7, with 12 bases lining up with TRBD2. Germline V lookup: CDR1 MNHEY, CDR2 SVGAGI. The length of the CDR3 is 15 residues. Trimming at V came to 6 bases and at J to 6 bases, leaving 9 bases not matched to a gene. CDR3 DNA sequence: TGTGCCAGCAGACCTTGGACTAGCGGGGACCCCGAGCAGTACTTC. Amino acid sequence: CASRPWTSGDPEQYF.

V usage is TRBV6-5 and J usage is TRBJ1-3; D unclear. CDR1 and CDR2 from the germline V gene are MNHEY and SVGAGI. This CDR3 has 15 amino acids. V was trimmed by 6 bases and J by 2 bases, leaving 14 bases between them. In nucleotides, the CDR3 is TGTGCCAGCAGGAAAGTGGCCCTCGCTGGAAACACCATATATTTT. This codes for CASRKVALAGNTIYF.